Presented here are 4 T cell receptor beta chains from one specimen sequenced in a study of blood T cell repertoires in COVID-19. The table came from immunoSEQ multiplex PCR; TCRdb's copy has only in-frame clones and leaves some out. The data contain more than 150,000 clones, around nine tenths of them singletons. Sequencing was performed on peripheral blood. The receptor source for this set is a man aged 40-55 years with active or convalescent COVID-19.

This clone occurred a few times. The genes are TRBV7-9 and TRBJ1-6; TRBD1 is a possible D gene (5 bases). Per the germline V gene, CDR1 is SEHNR and CDR2 is FQNEAQ (reference sequence). Trimming left V 1 base short and J 9 bases short, with 7 bases between. This CDR3 is 13 amino acids long. The CDR3 DNA is TGTGCCAGCAGCTTAGAGGGGATTTCACCCCTCCACTTT. This codes for CASSLEGISPLHF.

This chain uses TRBV7-2 with TRBJ2-1; no firm D call. This CDR3 spans 16 amino acids. V shed 5 bases and J shed 2 bases, with 16 bases lying between them. CDR1 and CDR2 (germline): SGHTA, FQGNSA. CDR3 in amino acids: CASSPGLSPPYNEQFF. CDR3 DNA: TGTGCCAGCAGCCCCGGCCTTAGCCCCCCCTACAATGAGCAGTTCTTC.

The chain is built from TRBV29-1 and TRBJ2-1; TRBD1 is a possible D gene (5 bases). Germline CDR1 reads SQVTM; CDR2 reads ANQGSEA. The length of the CDR3 is 15 residues. Trimming took off 4 bases at V and 0 bases at J, with 13 bases between the two ends. The CDR3 sequence: CSVVRRELSYNEQFF. CDR3 coding DNA: TGCAGCGTTGTCCGCAGGGAACTCTCCTACAATGAGCAGTTCTTC.

The CDR3 region is CASSDTLNQPQHF. The CDR3 nucleotides read TGTGCCAGCAGTGACACACTCAATCAGCCCCAGCATTTT. The chain links TRBV6-6 to TRBJ1-5; D is undetermined. CDR3 length equals 13 residues. Germline V gene lookup returns CDR1 MNHNY and CDR2 SVGAGI (reference sequence). V dropped 5 bases and J dropped 3 bases, with 8 bases sitting between them.